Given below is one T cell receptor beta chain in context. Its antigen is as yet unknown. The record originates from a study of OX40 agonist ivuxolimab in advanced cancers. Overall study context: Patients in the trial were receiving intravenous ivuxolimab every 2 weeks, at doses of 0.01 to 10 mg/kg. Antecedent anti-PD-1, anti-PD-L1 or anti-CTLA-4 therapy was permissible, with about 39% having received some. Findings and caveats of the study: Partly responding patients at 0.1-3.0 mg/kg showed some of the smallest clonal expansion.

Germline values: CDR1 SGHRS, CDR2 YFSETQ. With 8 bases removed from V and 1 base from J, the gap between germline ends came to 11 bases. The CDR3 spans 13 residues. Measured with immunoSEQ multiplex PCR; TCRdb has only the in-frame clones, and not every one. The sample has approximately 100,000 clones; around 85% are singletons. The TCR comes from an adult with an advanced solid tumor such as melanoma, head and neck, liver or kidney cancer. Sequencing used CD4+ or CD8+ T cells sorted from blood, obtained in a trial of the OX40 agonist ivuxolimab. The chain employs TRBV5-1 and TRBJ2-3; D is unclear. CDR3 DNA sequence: TGCGCCAGTCATTGGGGTCGCACAGATACGCAGTATTTT. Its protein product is CASHWGRTDTQYF. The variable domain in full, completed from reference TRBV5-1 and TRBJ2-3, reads KAGVTQTPRYLIKTRGQQVTLSCSPISGHRSVSWYQQTPGQGLQFLFEYFSETQRNKGNFPGRFSGRQFSNSRSEMNVSTLELGDSALYLCASHWGRTDTQYFGPGTRLTVL.